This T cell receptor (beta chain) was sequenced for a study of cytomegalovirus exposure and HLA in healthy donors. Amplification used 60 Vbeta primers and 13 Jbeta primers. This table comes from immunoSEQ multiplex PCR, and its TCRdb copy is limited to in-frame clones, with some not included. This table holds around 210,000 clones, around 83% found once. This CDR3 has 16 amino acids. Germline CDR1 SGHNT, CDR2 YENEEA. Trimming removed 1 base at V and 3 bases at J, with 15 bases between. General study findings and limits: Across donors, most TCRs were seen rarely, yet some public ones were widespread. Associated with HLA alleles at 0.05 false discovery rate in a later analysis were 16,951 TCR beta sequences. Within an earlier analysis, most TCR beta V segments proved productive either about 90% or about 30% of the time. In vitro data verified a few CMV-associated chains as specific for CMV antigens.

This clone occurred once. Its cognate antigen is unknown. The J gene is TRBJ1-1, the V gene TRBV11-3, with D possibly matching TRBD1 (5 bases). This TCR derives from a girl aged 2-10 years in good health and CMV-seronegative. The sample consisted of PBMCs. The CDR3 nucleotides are TGTGCCAGCAGCTTAGGGGGGGGGACTCTCGACACTGAAGCTTTCTTT. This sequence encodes CASSLGGGTLDTEAFF.